The present entry profiles one T cell receptor (beta chain) with its context. Its matching antigen is unknown. Assay used: immunoSEQ multiplex PCR; TCRdb lists only in-frame clones, some missing. The sample consists of roughly 95,000 clones, roughly 90% of them appearing once. This CDR3 contains 14 residues. J gave up 4 bases and V 3 bases, and 4 bases lay outside the gene matches. Looked up from germline, CDR1 is DFQATT and CDR2 is SNEGSKA (reference sequence). The sample belongs to a study of T cell responses to AZD1222 COVID-19 vaccine. Study at large: The analysis combined second doses at about 4 or about 12 weeks. Broader study findings: The study found vaccine-associated CD4 TCRs spanning spike, dominant at 160-218 and 743-854. Recipients of AZD1222 seropositive at baseline numbered only 5 to 7. Spike-specific TCR breadth and depth went up after people got two AZD1222 doses.

The sequence was collected from an adult in good health. The chain combines TRBV20-1 with TRBJ2-1; 9 bases fit TRBD1. Material: peripheral blood, obtained on day 0 of AZD1222 vaccination. The CDR3 nucleotides read TGCAGTGCTAGTGGGGACAGGGATTACAATGAGCAGTTCTTC. Protein: CSASGDRDYNEQFF.